This T cell receptor (beta chain) was sequenced for a study of identical twins. MiXCR, applied by TCRdb to the 5' RACE reads, yields one record per CDR3 protein. The data hold hundreds of thousands of distinct CDR3 sequences, with around 6.1% observed a single time. This clonotype was seen ten or more times. V trimming: 3 bases; J trimming: 5 bases; junction bases outside the gene matches: 8. The germline V gene encodes CDR1 DFQATT and CDR2 SNEGSKA (reference sequence). The CDR3 covers 14 residues. The J gene is TRBJ1-1, the V gene TRBV20-1, with 8 bases lining up with TRBD1. The clonotype comes from a man between 18 and 35 years old in good health. The specimen sequenced was naive T cells sorted from blood. CDR3: CSASQGASGTEAFF. The CDR3 region has the DNA TGCAGTGCTAGTCAGGGGGCATCGGGAACTGAAGCTTTCTTT.